This T cell receptor (beta chain) was profiled in a study of T cell repertoires and HLA-DP antigens. Deep-resolution sequencing targeted under 250,000 T cell genomes in pre-culture CD4+ samples. The repertoire was sequenced with immunoSEQ multiplex PCR; TCRdb's copy has only in-frame clones and lacks some. The top ten clones hold about 1.7% of a sample with around 90,000 clones, about nine tenths of them seen once. The CDR3 spans 13 residues. Germline lookup yields CDR1 SGHVS and CDR2 FNYEAQ. V was cut by 0 bases and J by 6 bases, with 6 bases left in between. Comments on this clone: Its antigen is unknown.

This sequence was found in a man in his fifties in good health and CMV-seronegative. Sequenced material: CD4+ T cells from PBMCs. The chain links TRBV7-6 to TRBJ2-1; D may be TRBD2 (6 bases). CDR3 protein: CASSLAGGNEQFF. As DNA, the CDR3 is TGTGCCAGCAGCTTAGCGGGGGGCAATGAGCAGTTCTTC.